This T cell receptor beta chain is from a study of T cell clones after liver transplantation. Method: immunoSEQ multiplex PCR; TCRdb's copy keeps in-frame clones and lacks some. The data contain 68,000 or so clones, about 80% of them singletons. Germline-derived CDR1 and CDR2 are SGHTA and FQGNSA. The CDR3 extends over 12 amino acids. V was shortened by 7 bases and J by 4 bases, with 11 bases between the two germline ends. This rearrangement joins TRBV7-2 to TRBJ2-7, with D perhaps TRBD1 (6 bases). The receptor comes from a human donor who received a liver transplant. The sequencing used CD4+ T cells from blood, collected before liver transplant. The CDR3 DNA sequence: TGTGCCAGCACAAAACAGGGTTACGAGCAGTACTTC. Encoded protein: CASTKQGYEQYF.